The clone carrying this T cell receptor (beta chain) was seen only a few times. This entry comes from a study of blood T cell repertoires in COVID-19. Study in general: Acute and convalescent COVID-19 specimens originated in the United States, Italy and Spain. T cells, B-cell-depleted T cells, or PBMCs provided the cDNA or gDNA that served as material.

In the source study's methods: Estimation of nucleated cell counts relied on the amplification of reference gene primers. Generated by immunoSEQ multiplex PCR, the TCRdb table keeps only in-frame clones and is missing some. V, J and clone size derive from that table, while D and trimming were established from the DNA sequence. The sample lists about 33,000 clones, about 78% occurring once. Sequences were obtained from peripheral blood. This receptor was identified in a man aged 80 or over with acute or convalescent COVID-19.

CDR3 in DNA: TGTGCCAGCAGCCTCGGACAGGGGAATTCACCCCTCCACTTT. It yields the protein CASSLGQGNSPLHF. The genes are TRBV3-1 (or the pseudogene TRBV3-2) and TRBJ1-6, with 9 bases identical to TRBD1. The CDR3 spans 14 residues. The germline gives CDR1 LGHDT, CDR2 YNNKEL (reference sequence). Unmatched junction bases numbered 2, after V lost 4 bases and J lost 7 bases.